The 24 T cell receptor beta chains in this list originate from one sample, sequenced in a study of graft-versus-host responses after intestinal transplantation. Generated by immunoSEQ multiplex PCR, the TCRdb table keeps only in-frame clones and is missing some. The sample lists more than 2,000 clones, less than 35% occurring once. Labeling with CFSE marked approximately 200,000 responder cells, which were plated with approximately 200,000 irradiated, violet-dye-labeled stimulator cells. This sample comprised alloreactive CD8+ T cells from a mixed lymphocyte reaction culture, obtained before transplantation. Subset in this sample: CFSE-low proliferating T cells sorted from approximately 6-day pre-transplant mixed lymphocyte reaction (GvH or HvG direction). The receptors stem from a human patient who was an organ donor for intestinal transplantation.

In its sample, this clone was seen a few times. The chain has TRBV4-1 and TRBJ2-7, with D possibly TRBD2 on 6 matching bases. Trimming removed 1 base at V and 4 bases at J, with 14 bases between. This CDR3 is built from 15 residues. Germline CDR1 is MGHRA and CDR2 is YSYEKL. CDR3 sequence: CASSQVGGVGYEQYF. Written as DNA, the CDR3 is TGCGCCAGCAGCCAAGTGGGCGGGGTCGGATACGAGCAGTACTTC.

CDR3 coding DNA: TGCGCCAGCAGCCAAGATCGGGGGGTATACAATGAGCAGTTCTTC. Amino acids: CASSQDRGVYNEQFF. V usage is TRBV4-3 and J usage is TRBJ2-1, with 7 bases fitting TRBD2. In germline, CDR1 is LGHNA, CDR2 YSLEER. This CDR3 comprises 15 residues. V lost 0 bases, J lost 4 bases, and 3 bases stayed unmatched.

This clone showed up just a few times. The chain is built from TRBV4-1 and TRBJ1-5; no firm D call. CDR1 MGHRA and CDR2 YSYEKL come from the germline V gene. Trimming cost V 0 bases and J 7 bases, with 13 bases left between them. The CDR3 has 15 amino acids. This CDR3 reads CASSQDLGMGQPQHF. Here the CDR3 DNA reads TGCGCCAGCAGCCAAGACCTCGGGATGGGACAGCCCCAGCATTTT.

V gene TRBV27 combines with J gene TRBJ2-7; 10 positions agree with TRBD1. Trimming took 6 bases from V and 7 from J; bases not matched to a gene: 15. Germline V CDR1 and CDR2: MNHEY, SMNVEV (reference sequence). This CDR3 comprises 16 residues. The CDR3 nucleotides read TGTGCCAGCAGACCTACTGACCCGGGACAGGGGCGGGAGCAGTACTTC. Translation gives CASRPTDPGQGREQYF.

The CDR3 here is CSVRTPGDYGYTF. The CDR3 DNA sequence: TGCAGCGTACGGACGCCCGGGGACTATGGCTACACCTTC. The chain carries TRBV29-1 and TRBJ1-2; D not resolved. The CDR3 length is 13 residues. Trimming stripped 6 bases from V and 3 bases from J, with 14 bases between. Germline CDR1 is SQVTM and CDR2 is ANQGSEA.

By proportion, this clone is large (0.1 to 1%). DNA of the CDR3: TGTGCCAGCAGCCAAGAGCATATGCGCTACAATGAGCAGTTCTTC. Amino acids: CASSQEHMRYNEQFF. The chain links TRBV4-2 to TRBJ2-1; D unclear. The CDR3 spans 15 residues. V was trimmed by 0 bases and J by 3 bases, leaving 9 bases between them. Germline loops: CDR1 LGHNA, CDR2 YNFKEQ.

CDR3 region: CAWSGQGAISFGTDTQYF. The CDR3 region has the DNA TGTGCCTGGAGCGGACAGGGGGCTATTTCGTTTGGGACAGATACGCAGTATTTT. This chain links TRBV30 with TRBJ2-3; TRBD1 aligns across 11 bases. The CDR3 contains 18 residues. V lost 3 bases to trimming and J lost 3 bases; unmatched junction nucleotides: 14. From germline, CDR1 is GTSNPN and CDR2 SVGIG (reference sequence).

The rearrangement uses TRBV27 and TRBJ2-1; TRBD2 matches at 9 bases. Germline CDR1 is MNHEY and CDR2 is SMNVEV (reference sequence). The CDR3 is made up of 14 amino acids. V lost 7 bases to trimming and J lost 6 bases; unmatched junction nucleotides: 7. The CDR3 DNA reads TGTGCCAGCATCGCCGGGACTAGCTTCAATGAGCAGTTCTTC. Translating it yields CASIAGTSFNEQFF.

This clone was detected only a few times. V is TRBV4-1 and J is TRBJ2-1; the match to TRBD1 covers 9 bases. CDR1 is MGHRA and CDR2 is YSYEKL in the germline V gene. J lost 10 bases, V lost 4 bases, and 14 bases had no gene match. The CDR3 has 16 amino acids. CDR3 loop: CASSLVQGAGVVEQFF. In nucleotides, the CDR3 is TGCGCCAGCAGCCTAGTACAGGGGGCTGGGGTGGTGGAGCAGTTCTTC.

By its share, this clone is medium-sized. The V call is TRBV5-1, the J call TRBJ1-1; the D is unclear. V was clipped by 4 bases and J by 1 base, with 11 bases between them. The CDR3 totals 14 residues. Germline CDR1 SGHRS, CDR2 YFSETQ. Here the CDR3 DNA reads TGCGCCAGCAGCCTCCTGTACTCGAACACTGAAGCTTTCTTT. Protein product: CASSLLYSNTEAFF.

The chain combines TRBV5-4 with TRBJ2-5; 7 bases match TRBD1. The CDR3 sequence is 15 residues long. The V segment lost 5 bases and the J segment 2 bases; nucleotides outside the gene matches: 9. From germline, CDR1 is SGHNT and CDR2 YYREEE (reference sequence). CDR3 coding DNA: TGTGCCAGCAGTTACACCGGGACAGCACAAGAGACCCAGTACTTC. Its translation is CASSYTGTAQETQYF.

This chain connects TRBV4-1 to TRBJ2-7; D possibly corresponds to TRBD1 (6 bases). The CDR3 spans 14 residues. V was trimmed by 1 base and J by 2 bases, leaving 9 bases between them. Germline V CDR1 and CDR2: MGHRA, YSYEKL. In DNA, the CDR3 is TGCGCCAGCAGCCAAGTACAGGGAACCTACGAGCAGTACTTC. Protein sequence: CASSQVQGTYEQYF.

This clone has more than one count but fewer than ten. A read error may be the cause here, since a much bigger clone is one base away. Other DNA sequences in this sample translate to the same CDR3. V is TRBV4-1 and J is TRBJ1-5; no clear D. The CDR3 spans 14 residues. V was pared by 1 base and J by 4 bases, with 8 bases between. Per the germline V gene, CDR1 is MGHRA and CDR2 is YSYEKL. CDR3 region: CASSQAIGNQPQHF. CDR3 nucleotides: TGCGCCAGCAGCCAAGCCATCGGGAATCAGCCCCAGCATTTT.

This clone was seen a handful of times. The J gene is TRBJ2-7, the V gene TRBV4-3; 8 positions agree with TRBD1. The CDR3 consists of 15 residues. The germline V gene encodes CDR1 LGHNA and CDR2 YSLEER. J gave up 3 bases and V 3 bases, and 7 bases lay outside the gene matches. The CDR3 DNA sequence: TGCGCCAGCAGCCATCGACAGGGGTCTATCTACGAGCAGTACTTC. Amino acid sequence: CASSHRQGSIYEQYF.

This clone was seen a few times. The chain carries TRBV6-1 and TRBJ2-1, with 8 nucleotides matching TRBD1. The CDR3 has 17 amino acids. J lost 5 bases, V lost 2 bases, and 11 bases had no gene match. Germline V gene data show CDR1 as MNHNS and CDR2 as SASEGT. CDR3: CASSENLGGQVDNEQFF. The CDR3 nucleotides read TGTGCCAGCAGTGAAAATTTAGGGGGACAGGTAGACAATGAGCAGTTCTTC.

This clone was seen a handful of times. The rearrangement uses TRBV27 and TRBJ2-6; tentative D call: TRBD2 (6 bases). CDR3 size: 20 residues. Germline-derived CDR1 and CDR2 are MNHEY and SMNVEV (reference sequence). Trimming shortened V by 1 base and J by 0 bases, and 19 bases separated the two germline ends. CDR3 sequence reads: CASSLYFGGGSDSGANVLTF. In DNA form, the CDR3 reads TGTGCCAGCAGTTTATATTTCGGGGGAGGATCCGACTCTGGGGCCAACGTCCTGACTTTC.

V is TRBV28 and J is TRBJ1-4, with TRBD1 matching 9 bases. The CDR3 extends over 15 amino acids. Germline CDR1 and CDR2: MDHEN and SYDVKM. The J segment lost 7 bases and the V segment lost 1 base, leaving 4 bases of the junction unmatched. CDR3 bases: TGTGCCAGCAGTTTATTGGGACAGGGTTCTGAAAAACTGTTTTTT. This encodes CASSLLGQGSEKLFF.

The V call is TRBV5-1, the J call TRBJ2-5; D might be TRBD1 (7 bases). Germline V CDR1 and CDR2: SGHRS, YFSETQ. Trimming cost V 3 bases and J 7 bases, with 13 bases left between them. CDR3 length: 13 residues. CDR3 coding DNA: TGCGCCAGCAGCTGGACGCAGGGGGGGACCCAGTACTTC. Residues: CASSWTQGGTQYF.

The genes are TRBV11-2 and TRBJ2-7, with no clear D. The CDR3 loop spans 16 amino acids. CDR1 and CDR2 (germline): SGHAT, FQNNGV. V lost 2 bases and J 2 bases, leaving 16 bases between the germline ends. CDR3 sequence reads: CASSLFVSVNPYEQYF. In nucleotides, the CDR3 is TGTGCCAGCAGCTTATTCGTATCTGTAAATCCCTACGAGCAGTACTTC.

The rearrangement links TRBV11-2 to TRBJ1-2, with D unclear. With 5 bases removed from V and 4 bases from J, the gap between germline ends came to 11 bases. The CDR3 extends over 13 amino acids. Germline-derived CDR1 and CDR2 are SGHAT and FQNNGV. In nucleotides, the CDR3 is TGTGCCAGCAGCACGGGGATTTTCTATGGCTACACCTTC. Translated, it gives CASSTGIFYGYTF.

This clone was observed a handful of times. V usage is TRBV4-3 and J usage is TRBJ2-7; D not resolved. The CDR3 is 13 amino acids. CDR1 and CDR2 from the germline V gene are LGHNA and YSLEER. V lost 1 base to trimming and J lost 2 bases, with 6 bases between them. The DNA of the CDR3 is TGCGCCAGCAGCCAAGCACAGACCTACGAGCAGTACTTC. Translation: CASSQAQTYEQYF.

Here the CDR3 reads CASSLEAGQETQYF. CDR3 in DNA: TGTGCCAGCAGCTTAGAGGCGGGGCAAGAGACCCAGTACTTC. This sequence joins TRBV7-9 and TRBJ2-5, with a possible D match to TRBD2 (6 bases). Looked up from germline, CDR1 is SEHNR and CDR2 is FQNEAQ (reference sequence). The CDR3 is 14 residues long. The germline V and J ends were trimmed by 1 base and 2 bases, with 8 bases remaining between them. Supplemented by reference TRBV7-9 and TRBJ2-5, the full variable domain reads DTGVSQNPRHKITKRGQNVTFRCDPISEHNRLYWYRQTLGQGPEFLTYFQNEAQLEKSRLLSDRFSAERPKGSFSTLEIQRTEQGDSAMYLCASSLEAGQETQYFGPGTRLLVL.

The CDR3 reads CATSRDRGIGEKLFF. CDR3 in DNA: TGTGCCACCAGCAGAGACAGGGGGATAGGTGAAAAACTGTTTTTT. The rearrangement joins TRBV15 to TRBJ1-4, with TRBD1 matching over 7 bases. The CDR3 sequence is 15 residues long. The V gene's germline CDR1 is LNHNV and CDR2 YYDKDF (reference sequence). Trimming at V came to 0 bases and at J to 7 bases, leaving 5 bases not matched to a gene.

By sample share, this clone is large. This chain joins TRBV7-9 and TRBJ1-1; 9 bases are a match to TRBD1. Per the germline V gene, CDR1 is SEHNR and CDR2 is FQNEAQ (reference sequence). The CDR3 sequence is 15 residues long. With V trimmed by 5 bases and J by 4 bases, 8 bases remained unmatched. In DNA form, the CDR3 reads TGTGCCAGCAGCGCCACCGGGACAGGGTCCACTGAAGCTTTCTTT. Its translation: CASSATGTGSTEAFF.